Below are 3 T cell receptor beta chains sequenced from a single sample in a study of blood T cell repertoires in COVID-19. The assay was immunoSEQ multiplex PCR, and TCRdb's table has in-frame clones only and misses some. The data contain more than 200,000 clones, around nine tenths of them seen just once; the ten biggest clones take up approximately 2%. The sequenced sample consisted of peripheral blood. Receptor source: a man under 40 with active or convalescent COVID-19.

The V and J genes are TRBV9 and TRBJ2-1; maybe TRBD2 (5 bases). The CDR3 runs to 17 residues. In germline, CDR1 is SGDLS, CDR2 YYNGEE. Trimming pared 0 bases from V and 7 bases from J, leaving 20 bases between. The CDR3 region has the DNA TGTGCCAGCAGCGTAGGGAAACGCGACTATCTCGTGAATGAGCAGTTCTTC. Its protein is CASSVGKRDYLVNEQFF.

This clone was counted a single time. The chain carries TRBV2 and TRBJ2-2, with 7 bases that match TRBD1. V lost 6 bases, J lost 4 bases, and 11 bases stayed unmatched. The germline CDR1 and CDR2 sequences are SNHLY and FYNNEI. CDR3 length: 16 amino acids. The CDR3 loop is CASSYRQGLSTGELFF. DNA for the CDR3: TGTGCCAGCAGCTACAGACAGGGATTGAGCACCGGGGAGCTGTTTTTT.

The chain has TRBV6-5 and TRBJ2-7; D possibly corresponds to TRBD2 (7 bases). CDR1 and CDR2 from the germline V gene are MNHEY and SVGAGI. The V end lost 0 bases, the J end lost 6 bases, and 12 bases lay between the germline ends. The CDR3 length is 14 residues. CDR3 sequence: CASSYSGGAREQYF. Written as DNA, the CDR3 is TGTGCCAGCAGTTACTCGGGGGGGGCGCGCGAGCAGTACTTC.